A few counts support the clone carrying this T cell receptor beta chain. TCRdb passed the 5' RACE reads through MiXCR, listing each CDR3 protein once. The data hold 36,000 or so distinct CDR3 sequences, with less than 5.5% observed a single time. As to time point: sample taken at primary tumor resection. Unsorted tumor, nontumor lung tissue or cryopreserved PBMC supplied the whole RNA. This specimen belongs to a study of spatial heterogeneity in lung cancer. From germline, CDR1 is SGDLS and CDR2 YYNGEE. The CDR3 contains 17 residues. Deletions cut 3 bases from V and 0 bases from J, with 16 bases between.

Source: PBMCs, taken at surgery. The clonotype comes from a female donor with early-stage non-small cell lung cancer. The chain is built from TRBV9 and TRBJ2-1, with D perhaps matching TRBD2 (5 bases). The CDR3 reads CASSGALARDSYNEQFF. CDR3 nucleotide sequence: TGTGCCAGCAGCGGAGCTCTAGCCAGAGACTCCTACAATGAGCAGTTCTTC.